Listed below are T cell receptor beta chains from one sample, sequenced in a study of blood T cell repertoires in COVID-19. TCRdb's table, derived via immunoSEQ multiplex PCR, lists solely in-frame clones and lacks some. Of 150,000 to 200,000 clones in the sample, 85% were seen once. Input material: peripheral blood. The receptors here all came from a man aged 55 to 70 with COVID-19, enrolled during active disease. Both conserved end residues are part of each CDR3. The D gene is left open where the match is weak.

>NA|TRBV4-1|14|TRBJ2-7
CASSQIGATYEQYF
>NA|TRBV5-1|13|TRBJ1-3
CASSWTGGDTIYF
>NA|TRBV10-2|15|TRBJ2-7
CASSAGQGGSYEQYF
>TRBD1|TRBV25-1|16|TRBJ1-1
CASSLGTGVGNTEAFF
>NA|TRBV29-1|13|TRBJ2-2
CSGDRRNTGELFF
>NA|TRBV7-2|17|TRBJ1-5
CASSLVAAGRGNQPQHF
>TRBD1|TRBV5-4|17|TRBJ2-3
CASSSGGQGFSTDTQYF
>NA|TRBV10-2|15|TRBJ2-2
CASSEQGTNTGELFF
>NA|TRBV5-6|14|TRBJ1-2
CASSLSDSYYGYTF
>NA|TRBV5-1|13|TRBJ2-1
CASSLMSYNEQFF